These T cell receptor beta chains were read from a single sample in a study of PD-1 blockade in classical Hodgkin lymphoma. The repertoire was sequenced with immunoSEQ multiplex PCR; TCRdb's copy has only in-frame clones and lacks some. The sample holds some 62,000 clones, approximately 88% seen once. Material: peripheral blood mononuclear cells (PBMCs), obtained at baseline. The source is a human donor with classical Hodgkin lymphoma. CDR3s include the opening cysteine and the closing phenylalanine or tryptophan. D genes are given only for firm matches. A row's size may be missing; if present it is once, few, many or a size class.

D,V,J,size,CDR3,DNA
.,TRBV4-1,TRBJ2-5,.,CASSQLGVRETQYF,TGCGCCAGCAGCCAACTGGGGGTGAGGGAGACCCAGTACTTC
TRBD1,TRBV30,TRBJ1-5,.,CAWSTGVGNQPQHF,TGTGCCTGGAGCACAGGGGTAGGGAATCAGCCCCAGCATTTT
TRBD1,TRBV18,TRBJ1-1,once,CASSPPSRGAEAFF,TGTGCCAGCTCACCACCATCCAGGGGGGCTGAAGCTTTCTTT
.,TRBV19,TRBJ1-6,.,CASTLAQANNSPLHF,TGTGCCAGTACCCTCGCGCAGGCAAATAATTCACCCCTCCACTTT
.,TRBV6-6,TRBJ1-1,.,CASSYFTLGADTEAFF,TGTGCCAGCAGTTATTTTACTCTTGGGGCAGACACTGAAGCTTTCTTT
TRBD1,TRBV27,TRBJ2-7,.,CASGQGAGYEQYF,TGTGCCAGCGGCCAGGGGGCAGGGTACGAGCAGTACTTC
TRBD1,TRBV11-2,TRBJ2-7,.,CASSQQGDEQYF,TGCGCCAGCAGCCAACAGGGGGACGAGCAGTACTTC
TRBD1,TRBV27,TRBJ2-3,.,CASSLRQGLSTDTQYF,TGTGCCAGCAGTTTAAGACAGGGGTTGAGCACAGATACGCAGTATTTT
.,TRBV11-2,TRBJ2-7,.,CASSPIGTRGEQYF,TGTGCCAGCAGCCCGATAGGGACCCGGGGCGAGCAGTACTTC
.,TRBV10-3,TRBJ2-7,.,CAIRAVDKTYEQYF,TGTGCCATCAGGGCCGTGGACAAGACCTACGAGCAGTACTTC
TRBD1,TRBV19,TRBJ2-7,.,CASSMGTGLSYEQYF,TGTGCCAGTAGTATGGGGACAGGGCTCTCCTACGAGCAGTACTTC
TRBD1,TRBV19,TRBJ1-1,.,CASSPFNRGGVNTEAFF,TGTGCCAGTAGTCCCTTCAACAGGGGAGGGGTGAACACTGAAGCTTTCTTT
TRBD1,TRBV5-1,TRBJ2-1,.,CASRDRSDNEQFF,TGCGCCAGCCGGGACAGGTCCGACAATGAGCAGTTCTTC
.,TRBV6-4,TRBJ1-1,few,CASSDGENTEAFF,TGTGCCAGCAGTGACGGCGAGAACACTGAAGCTTTCTTT
.,TRBV19,TRBJ1-3,.,CATMETSGVGNTIYF,TGTGCCACCATGGAAACGTCAGGGGTGGGGAACACCATATATTTT
.,TRBV5-6,TRBJ2-3,.,CASSPSVAGADTDTQYF,TGTGCCAGCAGCCCCTCTGTGGCGGGGGCAGACACAGATACGCAGTATTTT
.,TRBV30,TRBJ1-6,.,CAWSQSIPGSSYNSPLHF,TGTGCCTGGAGTCAGTCAATTCCAGGGAGCTCCTATAATTCACCCCTCCACTTT
.,TRBV9,TRBJ2-1,.,CASSVEGRPSYNEQFF,TGTGCCAGCAGCGTAGAGGGACGGCCATCCTACAATGAGCAGTTCTTC
.,TRBV18,TRBJ2-7,.,CASSPRPGQSSYEQYF,TGTGCCAGCTCACCACGTCCGGGACAAAGCTCCTACGAGCAGTACTTC
TRBD2,TRBV29-1,TRBJ2-3,.,CSVAWTSGGAEDTQYF,TGCAGCGTCGCGTGGACTAGCGGGGGGGCAGAGGATACGCAGTATTTT
.,TRBV10-3,TRBJ1-5,.,CAISEQNSNQPQHF,TGTGCCATCAGTGAACAGAATAGCAATCAGCCCCAGCATTTT
.,TRBV10-2,TRBJ1-2,.,CASSEARRNYGYTF,TGCGCCAGCAGTGAGGCCAGGAGAAACTATGGCTACACCTTC
.,TRBV27,TRBJ1-1,.,CASSKVGTEAFF,TGTGCCAGCAGTAAGGTGGGCACTGAAGCTTTCTTT
.,TRBV4-2,TRBJ2-1,.,CASTEVKGLDNEQFF,TGTGCCAGCACCGAAGTCAAGGGACTCGACAATGAGCAGTTCTTC
TRBD1,TRBV6-5,TRBJ1-5,.,CASRPLTGVNQPQHF,TGTGCCAGCAGGCCATTGACAGGGGTGAATCAGCCCCAGCATTTT
TRBD2,TRBV5-1,TRBJ2-1,.,CASSIRTSGHNEQFF,TGCGCCAGCAGCATCCGGACTAGCGGTCACAATGAGCAGTTCTTC
TRBD1,TRBV7-2,TRBJ1-1,.,CASSLGGQLNTEAFF,TGTGCCAGCAGCTTAGGGGGACAGCTGAACACTGAAGCTTTCTTT
TRBD1,TRBV5-1,TRBJ2-7,.,CASTPYDQGDRGVEQYF,TGCGCCAGCACTCCCTACGACCAGGGGGACAGGGGGGTAGAGCAGTACTTC
TRBD1,TRBV4-3,TRBJ1-1,.,CASSQDRTGGRVATEAFF,TGCGCCAGCAGCCAAGATCGGACAGGGGGAAGGGTGGCCACTGAAGCTTTCTTT
.,TRBV13,TRBJ2-3,once,CASSLGGGTDTQYF,TGTGCCAGCAGCTTAGGGGGGGGCACAGATACGCAGTATTTT
TRBD2,TRBV30,TRBJ2-3,.,CAWSGLAGGTDTQYF,TGTGCCTGGAGTGGACTAGCGGGGGGGACAGATACGCAGTATTTT
TRBD1,TRBV6-4,TRBJ2-2,once,CARETGLTRGAVF,TGTGCCCGCGAGACAGGGCTAACCCGGGGAGCTGTTTTT
.,TRBV5-1,TRBJ2-5,.,CASSPRGQETQYF,TGCGCCAGCAGCCCTCGGGGGCAAGAGACCCAGTACTTC
.,TRBV6-5,TRBJ2-1,.,CASSYQGSGNEQFF,TGTGCCAGCAGTTACCAGGGATCGGGCAATGAGCAGTTCTTC